These 21 T cell receptor beta chains were all obtained from the same sample, sequenced in a study of regulatory and conventional T cells in RAG deficiency. This table comes from immunoSEQ multiplex PCR, and its TCRdb copy is limited to in-frame clones, with some not included. Among approximately 300 clones listed, 45% to 55% were seen once. Blood CD4+ CD25-high CD127-low regulatory T cells supplied the genomic DNA template. Sequencing used Tregs sorted from blood. Receptor source: a human donor with RAG deficiency presenting as severe combined immunodeficiency.

By sample share, this clone is large. V gene TRBV27 combines with J gene TRBJ2-2, with D hard to call. V was trimmed by 7 bases and J by 0 bases, leaving 0 bases between them. The length of the CDR3 is 11 residues. CDR1 is MNHEY and CDR2 is SMNVEV in the germline V gene (reference sequence). CDR3 in DNA: TGTGCCAGCACGAACACCGGGGAGCTGTTTTTT. Translation: CASTNTGELFF.

This clone is classed as hyperexpanded. The rearrangement joins TRBV7-3 to TRBJ2-1; D is undetermined. The ends were cut back, 4 bases at V and 2 bases at J, with 3 bases in the middle. Germline-derived CDR1 and CDR2 are SGHTA and FQGTGA. This CDR3 is 12 amino acids long. CDR3 coding DNA: TGTGCCAGCAGCTCAACCTACAATGAGCAGTTCTTC. This encodes CASSSTYNEQFF.

CDR3 amino acids: CASSVGGLETQYF. CDR3 bases: TGTGCCAGCAGCGTAGGGGGTTTGGAGACCCAGTACTTC. This chain links TRBV9 with TRBJ2-5; D is uncertain. This CDR3 has 13 amino acids. Germline CDR1 reads SGDLS; CDR2 reads YYNGEE. The V gene lost 0 bases and the J gene lost 5 bases, with 8 bases spanning the gap.

The chain carries TRBV7-2 and TRBJ2-7; weak D call: TRBD2 (6 bases). Trimming stripped 3 bases from V and 7 bases from J, with 19 bases between. This CDR3 spans 15 amino acids. Germline values: CDR1 SGHTA, CDR2 FQGNSA. The CDR3 here is CASSLDPRGWGEQYF. For the CDR3, the DNA is TGTGCCAGCAGCTTGGATCCGCGGGGTTGGGGGGAGCAGTACTTC. Full variable domain (missing parts from reference TRBV7-2 and TRBJ2-7): GAGVSQSPSNKVTEKGKDVELRCDPISGHTALYWYRQSLGQGLEFLIYFQGNSAPDKSGLPSDRFSAERTGGSVSTLTIQRTQQEDSAVYLCASSLDPRGWGEQYFGPGTRLTVT.

The chain carries TRBV18 and TRBJ1-5; D remains ambiguous. The germline CDR1 and CDR2 sequences are KGHSH and LQKENI. V lost 8 bases to trimming and J lost 0 bases, with 8 bases between them. The CDR3 sequence is 13 residues long. CDR3 amino acids: CASTYYSNQPQHF. In DNA, the CDR3 is TGTGCCAGCACGTACTATAGCAATCAGCCCCAGCATTTT. The full variable domain, in which reference TRBV18 and TRBJ1-5 provide the parts outside the CDR3, is NAGVMQNPRHLVRRRGQEARLRCSPMKGHSHVYWYRQLPEEGLKFMVYLQKENIIDESGMPKERFSAEFPKEGPSILRIQQVVRGDSAAYFCASTYYSNQPQHFGDGTRLSIL.

This clone is large. The chain links TRBV7-2 to TRBJ2-7, with D unresolved. The V gene lost 5 bases and the J gene lost 1 base, with 3 bases spanning the gap. Looked up from germline, CDR1 is SGHTA and CDR2 is FQGNSA. CDR3 length: 11 residues. CDR3 amino acids: CASSLSYEQYF. CDR3 in DNA: TGTGCCAGCAGCCTGTCCTACGAGCAGTACTTC.

This clone is large in the sample. The V and J genes are TRBV15 and TRBJ2-1, with 11 bases matching TRBD1. Germline V gives CDR1 LNHNV, CDR2 YYDKDF (reference sequence). V was pared by 5 bases and J by 3 bases, with 9 bases of the junction left unmatched. This CDR3 has 17 residues. DNA for the CDR3: TGTGCCACCAGCTGGACAGGGGGCGGGGAACTCTACAATGAGCAGTTCTTC. Translated, it gives CATSWTGGGELYNEQFF.

The chain carries TRBV7-5 and TRBJ2-7. TRBV7-5 is given as a pseudogene. The CDR3 is 13 residues long. The CDR3 region has the DNA TGTGCCAGCAGCCCCACCCCCTCCTACGAGCAGTACTTC. Translating gives CASSPTPSYEQYF.

This clone was recorded a few times. The chain uses TRBV7-3 and TRBJ2-1; TRBD2 matches at 7 bases. The CDR3 is 12 amino acids. The V gene end was trimmed by 5 bases and the J gene end by 11 bases; junction bases not matched to a gene: 6. Germline-derived CDR1 and CDR2 are SGHTA and FQGTGA. CDR3 nucleotide sequence: TGTGCCAGCAGCCTCGGGGGACTAAAGCAGTTCTTC. This translates into CASSLGGLKQFF.

The chain recombines TRBV11-3 with TRBJ1-4; 7 bases agree with TRBD1. With 5 bases clipped from V and 4 bases from J, the junction kept 4 bases outside the gene matches. The CDR3 runs 14 residues. Germline CDR1 reads SGHNT; CDR2 reads YENEEA. The CDR3 DNA is TGTGCCAGCAGCCGCAGGGGGAATAATGAAAAACTGTTTTTT. Residues: CASSRRGNNEKLFF.

This clone occurred a few times. The CDR3 is CASSSQGARTEAFF. DNA of the CDR3: TGTGCCAGCAGCTCACAGGGGGCGCGGACTGAAGCTTTCTTT. The gene calls are TRBV7-3 and TRBJ1-1, with 9 positions matching TRBD1. The CDR3 is 14 residues long. With V trimmed by 4 bases and J by 5 bases, 5 bases remained unmatched. In germline, CDR1 is SGHTA, CDR2 FQGTGA.

This clone is hyperexpanded (1% or more) within its sample. The chain combines TRBV7-6 with TRBJ1-1, with 8 positions matching TRBD1. The CDR3 is 18 amino acids. V was clipped by 3 bases and J by 5 bases; unmatched bases: 17. Germline CDR1 is SGHVS and CDR2 is FNYEAQ. CDR3: CASSFGPRGPLWGTEAFF. The CDR3, as DNA: TGTGCCAGCAGCTTTGGACCCAGGGGGCCCCTTTGGGGTACTGAAGCTTTCTTT. The complete variable domain, with remaining parts taken from reference TRBV7-6 and TRBJ1-1, reads GAGVSQSPRYKVTKRGQDVALRCDPISGHVSLYWYRQALGQGPEFLTYFNYEAQQDKSGLPNDRFSAERPEGSISTLTIQRTEQRDSAMYRCASSFGPRGPLWGTEAFFGQGTRLTVV.

The genes are TRBV11-3 and TRBJ1-2; 9 bases fit TRBD1. After removal of 5 bases from V and 3 bases from J, the junction contained 7 bases not matched to a gene. The germline gives CDR1 SGHNT, CDR2 YENEEA. This CDR3 spans 15 amino acids. The CDR3 spells CASSVRTGGDYGYTF. CDR3 nucleotide sequence: TGTGCCAGCAGCGTGCGAACAGGGGGCGACTATGGCTACACCTTC. The variable domain in full, completed from reference TRBV11-3 and TRBJ1-2, reads EAGVVQSPRYKIIEKKQPVAFWCNPISGHNTLYWYLQNLGQGPELLIRYENEEAVDDSQLPKDRFSAERLKGVDSTLKIQPAELGDSAVYLCASSVRTGGDYGYTFGSGTRLTVV.

A few counts support this clone. The rearrangement joins TRBV7-8 to TRBJ1-1; D remains ambiguous. V lost 5 bases and J lost 4, with 14 bases in between. Germline CDR1 SGHVS, CDR2 FQNEAQ. This CDR3 spans 14 amino acids. CDR3 loop: CASSPLQWGTEAFF. Here the CDR3 DNA reads TGTGCCAGCAGCCCGCTCCAGTGGGGCACTGAAGCTTTCTTT.

The chain has TRBV7-3 and TRBJ2-3, with TRBD2 as a possible D gene (6 bases). The CDR3 loop spans 11 amino acids. CDR1 and CDR2 from the germline V gene are SGHTA and FQGTGA. V lost 11 bases and J lost 1, with 7 bases in between. CDR3 nucleotide sequence: TGTGCCTCGGGGGGCACAGATACGCAGTATTTT. Its translation: CASGGTDTQYF. Filled out from reference TRBV7-3 and TRBJ2-3, the complete variable domain reads GAGVSQTPSNKVTEKGKYVELRCDPISGHTALYWYRQSLGQGPEFLIYFQGTGAADDSGLPNDRFFAVRPEGSVSTLKIQRTERGDSAVYLCASGGTDTQYFGPGTRLTVL.

This clone was observed a few times. The genes are TRBV9 and TRBJ1-3; no clear D. Trimming pared 0 bases from V and 5 bases from J, leaving 9 bases between. The CDR3 sequence is 14 residues long. The germline V gene has CDR1 SGDLS and CDR2 YYNGEE. The chain's CDR3 is CASSVETDRNTIYF. Here the CDR3 DNA reads TGTGCCAGCAGCGTAGAGACGGATAGAAACACCATATATTTT.

This clone has just a few counts. The chain has TRBV7-9 and TRBJ1-3; D is unresolved. Trimming took off 2 bases at V and 0 bases at J, with 5 bases between the two ends. The germline CDR1 and CDR2 sequences are SEHNR and FQNEAQ (reference sequence). The CDR3 spans 14 residues. The DNA of the CDR3 is TGTGCCAGCAGCTTAAGGGCCTCTGGAAACACCATATATTTT. Protein: CASSLRASGNTIYF.

This clone was seen only a few times. An end of the junction does not agree with germline; a read error may underlie this. The chain couples TRBV5-3 to TRBJ2-7; D possibly corresponds to TRBD2 (6 bases). TRBV5-3 is reported as an ORF; its role is uncertain. The CDR3 runs to 15 residues. CDR3 sequence: CASSLDPRGWGEQYF. CDR3 nucleotide sequence: TGTGCCAGCAGCTTGGATCCGCGGGGTTGGGGGGAGCAGTACTTC.

CDR3: CASSRRGNNEKLFF. Written as DNA, the CDR3 is TGTGCCAGCAGCCGCAGGGGGAATAATGAAAAACTGTTTTTT. V is TRBV7-5 and J is TRBJ1-4; the D call in the table, TRBD1, was not verified against the DNA. TRBV7-5 is an annotated pseudogene. CDR3 length: 14 residues.

By share, this clone ranks as large (0.1 to 1%). V gene TRBV7-3 combines with J gene TRBJ2-1; D may be TRBD1 (6 bases). This CDR3 has 15 amino acids. CDR1 and CDR2 (germline): SGHTA, FQGTGA. V was pared by 5 bases and J by 2 bases, with 13 bases between. The CDR3 sequence is CASSLGTITYNEQFF. The CDR3 bases are TGTGCCAGCAGCCTTGGGACAATTACCTACAATGAGCAGTTCTTC.

The chain is built from TRBV27 and TRBJ2-7; unclear D gene. CDR1 is MNHEY, CDR2 SMNVEV, per germline (reference sequence). The ends were cut back, 4 bases at V and 3 bases at J, with 4 bases in the middle. The CDR3 totals 11 residues. The CDR3 nucleotides are TGTGCCAGCAGTTCCTACTACGAGCAGTACTTC. Its translation is CASSSYYEQYF.